In this sample, the clone carrying this TCR beta chain turned up many times. Antigen unknown. This record comes from a study of CD8 T cells in ankylosing spondylitis. V was pared by 2 bases and J by 4 bases, with 3 bases between. Germline V gene data show CDR1 as SGHRS and CDR2 as YFSETQ. The CDR3 contains 11 residues. Regarding the study as a whole: Peripheral blood samples showed relatively rare disease-linked clones, and these clones were CD8+.

Preparation of TCR beta libraries was done by quantitative 5'-RACE with molecular barcodes. From the 5' RACE reads, TCRdb called clonotypes with MiXCR, one entry per CDR3 protein. The repertoire has 120,000 to 150,000 distinct CDR3 sequences, roughly 8% of them found once; the top ten carry under 7.5%. Input material: synovial fluid, either unsorted or a sorted T cell fraction (not recorded which). V gene TRBV5-1 combines with J gene TRBJ2-5; D gene uncertain. This sequence was found in a male donor with ankylosing spondylitis. The CDR3 nucleotides are TGCGCCAGCAGCTTTCTAGAGACCCAGTACTTC. Amino acid sequence: CASSFLETQYF. Full variable domain (rest looked up from reference TRBV5-1 and TRBJ2-5): KAGVTQTPRYLIKTRGQQVTLSCSPISGHRSVSWYQQTPGQGLQFLFEYFSETQRNKGNFPGRFSGRQFSNSRSEMNVSTLELGDSALYLCASSFLETQYFGPGTRLLVL.